This passage covers 3 T cell receptor beta chains from one sample sequenced in a study of blood T cell repertoires in COVID-19 (TCRdb year 2020). Libraries were made using the immunoSEQ multiplex PCR assay. The clones in this table, taken by TCRdb from immuneACCESS, are in-frame only. Not every clone is retained; where verified, under half of the shortfall comes from an unresolved V gene, and the cause of the rest is unknown. A total of roughly 120,000 clones appear in this sample, about 74% of them only once. Of the sample, 5.5% to 7.5% is held by the ten largest clones. Sequencing was performed on peripheral blood. These receptor sequences come from a man aged 80 or over with COVID-19, enrolled during active disease.

This chain joins TRBV11-3 and TRBJ2-4; tentative D call: TRBD2 (6 bases). This CDR3 contains 13 residues. Trimming stripped 10 bases from V and 7 bases from J, with 17 bases between. Germline values: CDR1 SGHNT, CDR2 YENEEA. CDR3 bases: TGTGCCAATATTTGGGGGGAGTGGAACATTCAGTACTTC. Amino acid sequence: CANIWGEWNIQYF.

This clone was seen a handful of times. This chain connects TRBV19 to TRBJ2-7, with 7 bases fitting TRBD1. V lost 5 bases, J lost 3 bases, and 7 bases stayed unmatched. Looked up from germline, CDR1 is LNHDA and CDR2 is SQIVND (reference sequence). CDR3 size: 14 residues. CDR3 bases: TGTGCCAGTAGTGCCGGGACAGTATACTACGAGCAGTACTTC. Translation gives CASSAGTVYYEQYF.

This rearrangement joins TRBV4-3 to TRBJ2-1; D gene uncertain. Germline CDR1 and CDR2: LGHNA and YSLEER. This CDR3 spans 14 amino acids. Trimming removed 0 bases from V and 6 bases from J, with 9 bases in between. CDR3 nucleotide sequence: TGCGCCAGCAGCCAAGACCCAGGCCCCAATGAGCAGTTCTTC. Translation: CASSQDPGPNEQFF.